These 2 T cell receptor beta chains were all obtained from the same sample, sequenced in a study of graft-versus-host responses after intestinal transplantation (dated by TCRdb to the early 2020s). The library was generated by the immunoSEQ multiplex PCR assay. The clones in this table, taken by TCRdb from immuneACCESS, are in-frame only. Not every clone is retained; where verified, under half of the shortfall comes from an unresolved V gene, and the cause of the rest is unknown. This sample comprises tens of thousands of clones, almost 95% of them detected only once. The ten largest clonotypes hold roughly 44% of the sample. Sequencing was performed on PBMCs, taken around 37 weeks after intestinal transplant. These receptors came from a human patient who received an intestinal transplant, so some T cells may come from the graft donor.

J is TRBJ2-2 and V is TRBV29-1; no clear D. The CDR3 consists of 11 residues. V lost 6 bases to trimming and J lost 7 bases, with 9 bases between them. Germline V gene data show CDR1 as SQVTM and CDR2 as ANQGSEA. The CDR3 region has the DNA TGCAGCGTGGCTATGTTCGGGGAGCTGTTTTTT. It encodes CSVAMFGELFF.

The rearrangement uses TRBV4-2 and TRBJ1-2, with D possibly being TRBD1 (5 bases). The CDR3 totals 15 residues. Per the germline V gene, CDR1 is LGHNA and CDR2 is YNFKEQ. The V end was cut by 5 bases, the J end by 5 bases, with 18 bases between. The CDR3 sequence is CASSLEYSGWYGYTF. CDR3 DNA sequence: TGTGCCAGCAGCTTGGAATATTCAGGGTGGTATGGCTACACCTTC.